Below, 17 T cell receptor beta chains from the same sample are listed, as sequenced in a study of human T cells and chemical hapten exposure. Time point given: patch test 1, 2 weeks after DPC sensitization. Indicated treatment: therapeutic diphenylcyclopropenone sensitization with weekly scalp DPC. TCRdb called the RACE reads again in MiXCR, with one record for every CDR3 protein. There are tens of thousands of distinct CDR3 sequences in the sample; roughly 7.1% occur only once, and roughly 1.6% lies in the top ten. The input for sequencing was whole blood, taken in connection with sensitization to the hapten diphenylcyclopropenone (DPC). The receptors were gathered from a woman aged 25 to 39 with alopecia areata. Some clones in this sample may be carry-over from other donors' samples.

V gene TRBV5-6 combines with J gene TRBJ2-2, with D perhaps TRBD2 (5 bases). The V and J ends lost 4 bases and 1 base respectively, with 11 bases between them. This CDR3 contains 15 residues. Germline V CDR1 and CDR2: SGHDT, YYEEEE. In nucleotides, the CDR3 is TGTGCCAGCAGCCCTAGACTACTGAACACCGGGGAGCTGTTTTTT. It is translated as CASSPRLLNTGELFF. The variable domain in full, completed from reference TRBV5-6 and TRBJ2-2, reads DAGVTQSPTHLIKTRGQQVTLRCSPKSGHDTVSWYQQALGQGPQFIFQYYEEEERQRGNFPDRFSGHQFPNYSSELNVNALLLGDSALYLCASSPRLLNTGELFFGEGSRLTVL.

The chain is built from TRBV12-3 or TRBV12-4 and TRBJ2-7; D is unresolved. This CDR3 spans 15 amino acids. The germline V and J ends were trimmed by 5 bases and 2 bases, with 16 bases remaining between them. The CDR3 DNA sequence: TGTGCCAGCAGTCCCCGAATCTTAGGGCCCTACGAGCAGTACTTC. The encoded protein is CASSPRILGPYEQYF.

The chain employs TRBV6-5 and TRBJ1-1, with D possibly matching TRBD1 (6 bases). This CDR3 contains 15 residues. The germline gives CDR1 MNHEY, CDR2 SVGAGI. The V end lost 2 bases, the J end lost 2 bases, and 12 bases lay between the germline ends. CDR3 coding DNA: TGTGCCAGCAGTTACGGCGCAGGGGCTAACACTGAAGCTTTCTTT. Translation gives CASSYGAGANTEAFF.

This rearrangement joins TRBV7-2 to TRBJ2-3; unclear D gene. This CDR3 comprises 17 residues. CDR1 is SGHTA and CDR2 is FQGNSA in the germline V gene. V was shortened by 2 bases and J by 6 bases, with 21 bases between the two germline ends. The CDR3 is CASSLSMRILPGDTQYF. In DNA, the CDR3 is TGTGCCAGCAGCTTATCTATGAGGATCCTCCCCGGGGATACGCAGTATTTT.

In regard to this clonotype: One junction end disagrees with the germline gene, perhaps due to a read error. V and J are TRBV30 and TRBJ1-4, with D possibly TRBD1 on 6 matching bases. This CDR3 is 10 amino acids long. Germline V lookup: CDR1 GTSNPN, CDR2 SVGIG (reference sequence). The CDR3 sequence: CAWDNRDTVF. CDR3 nucleotides: TGTGCCTGGGATAATAGGGACACCGTTTTT.

The table lists this clonotype with many counts. J is TRBJ1-3 and V is TRBV10-3, with D possibly TRBD1 on 5 matching bases. The germline V gene encodes CDR1 ENHRY and CDR2 SYGVKD. This CDR3 contains 16 residues. V lost 8 bases to trimming and J lost 1 base, with 18 bases between them. Here the CDR3 reads CAIGAPGGNSGNTIYF. DNA of the CDR3: TGTGCCATCGGTGCCCCGGGGGGGAATTCTGGAAACACCATATATTTT.

This rearrangement joins TRBV6-1 to TRBJ1-2, with TRBD1 matching 7 bases. Per the germline V gene, CDR1 is MNHNS and CDR2 is SASEGT. Trimming took 7 bases from V and 2 from J; bases not matched to a gene: 7. The CDR3 is 14 amino acids. The CDR3 coding sequence is TGTGCCAGCACTAGGACAGGATTAAACTATGGCTACACCTTC. Translation: CASTRTGLNYGYTF.

V and J are TRBV30 and TRBJ2-1; 9 positions agree with TRBD2. V lost 0 bases to trimming and J lost 7 bases; unmatched junction nucleotides: 10. Germline lookup yields CDR1 GTSNPN and CDR2 SVGIG (reference sequence). This CDR3 region has 16 residues. CDR3 sequence (DNA): TGTGCCTGGAGTGTACCCGCTAGCGGGGTGAGAAATGAGCAGTTCTTC. Translating gives CAWSVPASGVRNEQFF. The full variable domain, completed using reference TRBV30 and TRBJ2-1, is SQTIHQWPATLVQPVGSPLSLECTVEGTSNPNLYWYRQAAGRGLQLLFYSVGIGQISSEVPQNLSASRPQDRQFILSSKKLLLSDSGFYLCAWSVPASGVRNEQFFGPGTRLTVL.

In this sample, this clonotype turned up a few times. The chain recombines TRBV12-3 or TRBV12-4 with TRBJ2-7, with TRBD1 as a possible D gene (5 bases). This CDR3 is 12 amino acids long. V shed 4 bases and J shed 2 bases, with 6 bases lying between them. The chain's CDR3 is CASSSGTYEQYF. CDR3 nucleotides: TGTGCCAGCAGTTCAGGGACCTACGAGCAGTACTTC.

This clonotype was observed a handful of times. The chain uses TRBV10-3 and TRBJ1-1; D possibly corresponds to TRBD1 (5 bases). This CDR3 region has 16 residues. Deletions cut 0 bases from V and 6 bases from J, with 17 bases between. The germline gives CDR1 ENHRY, CDR2 SYGVKD. Here the CDR3 DNA reads TGTGCCATCAGTGAGTCGGAAGGGGTTTATAGAGCTGAAGCTTTCTTT. Translation: CAISESEGVYRAEAFF.

The rearrangement joins TRBV19 to TRBJ1-3; 7 nucleotides align to TRBD1. V gave up 9 bases and J gave up 3 bases; unmatched junction bases: 5. The CDR3 is 13 residues long. Per germline, CDR1 LNHDA and CDR2 SQIVND (reference sequence). In DNA form, the CDR3 reads TGTGCCAGCGGGACAGCGAATGGAAACACCATATATTTT. As protein: CASGTANGNTIYF.

This clonotype showed up many times. The chain uses TRBV20-1 and TRBJ2-7; D possibly uses TRBD1 or TRBD2 (5 bases each). Trimming left V 3 bases short and J 1 base short, with 10 bases between. CDR3 length: 13 residues. Germline V gives CDR1 DFQATT, CDR2 SNEGSKA (reference sequence). The CDR3: CSARLWGSYEQYF. In DNA, the CDR3 is TGCAGTGCTAGGTTATGGGGGTCCTACGAGCAGTACTTC.

V gene TRBV23-1 combines with J gene TRBJ2-7, with a tentative D call TRBD1 (6 bases). TRBV23-1 belongs to the ORF category, with a function that is uncertain. This CDR3 spans 14 amino acids. V was trimmed by 8 bases and J by 1 base, leaving 15 bases between them. CDR3 region: CASGPIDRSYEQYF. CDR3 coding DNA: TGCGCCAGCGGCCCTATAGACAGGTCCTACGAGCAGTACTTC.

This clonotype appeared a few times. The J gene is TRBJ2-2, the V gene TRBV6-1, with D unclear. The CDR3 runs 14 residues. V shed 0 bases and J shed 5 bases, with 7 bases lying between them. Germline CDR1 MNHNS, CDR2 SASEGT. The CDR3 bases are TGTGCCAGCAGTGAAGCAGACGTTACCGGGGAGCTGTTTTTT. Amino acid sequence: CASSEADVTGELFF.

This clonotype was recorded at least ten times. V gene TRBV18 combines with J gene TRBJ1-1; TRBD1 matches at 8 bases. V gave up 2 bases and J gave up 0 bases; unmatched junction bases: 8. CDR3 length: 17 amino acids. From germline, CDR1 is KGHSH and CDR2 LQKENI. In nucleotides, the CDR3 is TGTGCCAGCTCACCAAACTTGAGACAGGGGATGAACACTGAAGCTTTCTTT. This codes for CASSPNLRQGMNTEAFF.

This clonotype was seen a few times. The J gene is TRBJ2-1, the V gene TRBV29-1; 8 nucleotides line up with TRBD2. Germline-derived CDR1 and CDR2 are SQVTM and ANQGSEA. V trimming: 5 bases; J trimming: 8 bases; junction bases outside the gene matches: 14. The CDR3 has 15 amino acids. The CDR3 DNA reads as TGCAGCGTTACGACACGGGGGGGGCAGAGCGATGAGCAGTTCTTC. This translates into CSVTTRGGQSDEQFF.

The chain is built from TRBV5-6 and TRBJ1-1; no clear D. The V gene's germline CDR1 is SGHDT and CDR2 YYEEEE. With 3 bases removed from V and 1 base from J, the gap between germline ends came to 10 bases. This CDR3 contains 14 residues. The CDR3 nucleotides are TGTGCCAGCAGCTGGGGAACACGGAACACTGAAGCTTTCTTT. Its protein product is CASSWGTRNTEAFF.